Listed below are T cell receptor beta chains from one sample, sequenced in a study of OX40 agonist ivuxolimab in advanced cancers. The repertoire was sequenced with immunoSEQ multiplex PCR; TCRdb's copy has only in-frame clones and lacks some. Here the sample spans tens of thousands of clones, 85% to 95% being singletons. Sequencing was performed on CD4+ or CD8+ T cells sorted from blood, taken in a trial of the OX40 agonist ivuxolimab. Receptors were obtained from an adult with an advanced solid tumor such as melanoma, head and neck, liver or kidney cancer. The CDR3 runs from the conserved cysteine through the conserved F or W. The order of the fields is clone size, V gene, J gene, D gene, CDR3 DNA, CDR3 protein. The D gene is left open where the match is weak. The size entry is marked missing in some rows and otherwise reads once, few, many or a size class.

.	TRBV28	TRBJ2-7	TRBD2	TGTGCCAGCAGTTCCTTAGCGGGAACCGGTCGCGAGCAGTACTTC	CASSSLAGTGREQYF
.	TRBV11-2	TRBJ2-5	.	TGTGCCAGCAGCTTAGGACAGGCCCAAGAGACCCAGTACTTC	CASSLGQAQETQYF
.	TRBV7-3	TRBJ2-5	.	TGTGCCAGCAGCTTCGCGTCGGGAGAGACCCAGTACTTC	CASSFASGETQYF
.	TRBV11-2	TRBJ2-1	.	TGTGCCAGCAGCTTAGTCTTTCAGGGGGGGCTTCTGGAGCAGTTCTTC	CASSLVFQGGLLEQFF
.	TRBV28	TRBJ2-1	.	TGTGCCAGCAGTTTACGAGAACCCCCCAGCGGCCAGCAGTTCTTC	CASSLREPPSGQQFF
.	TRBV5-1	TRBJ2-1	TRBD2	TGCGCCAGCAGATCGACTAGCGGGACTCTCTACAATGAGCAGTTCTTC	CASRSTSGTLYNEQFF
.	TRBV5-1	TRBJ2-7	TRBD2	TGCGCCAGCAGCTTCGAACTAGCGGGCGAGCAGTACTTC	CASSFELAGEQYF
.	TRBV19	TRBJ1-5	.	TGTGCCAGTAGTATTATAGGGAGTCAGCCCCAGCATTTT	CASSIIGSQPQHF
.	TRBV7-8	TRBJ1-1	TRBD1	TGTGCCAGCAGCACTCGGGACAGTTACACTGAAGCTTTCTTT	CASSTRDSYTEAFF
.	TRBV10-1	TRBJ2-1	TRBD2	TGCGCCAGCAATCAAACCTCCCCTTTTAGCGGGAGATTACCCTACTATGAGCAGTTCTTC	CASNQTSPFSGRLPYYEQFF
.	TRBV14	TRBJ2-5	.	TGTGCCAGCAGCCAATATGACGGGGAAGAGACCCAGTACTTC	CASSQYDGEETQYF
.	TRBV13	TRBJ1-1	.	TGTGCCAGCAGCTCTGACGGGCCGAACACTGAAGCTTTCTTT	CASSSDGPNTEAFF
.	TRBV14	TRBJ2-3	.	TGTGCCAGCAGCCTAGTCGGGGGTTCAGATACGCAGTATTTT	CASSLVGGSDTQYF
.	TRBV9	TRBJ2-7	TRBD2	TGTGCCAGCAGCCCGGGGACTAGCGGCTACGAGCAGTACTTC	CASSPGTSGYEQYF
.	TRBV5-8	TRBJ1-3	.	TGTGCCAGCAGCTTGAGGTCGCCGACAGCACACAGGAACACCATATATTTT	CASSLRSPTAHRNTIYF
.	TRBV28	TRBJ1-1	.	TGTGCCAGCAGTGTCGGTTCCCTAGGTTTCTTT	CASSVGSLGFF
.	TRBV15	TRBJ2-1	TRBD1	TGTGCCACCAGCAGAGCTCGGACAGGTGGTAATGAGCAGTTCTTC	CATSRARTGGNEQFF
few	TRBV4-1	TRBJ2-7	.	TGCGCCAGCAGCCAAGATGAGGGATCCTACGAGCAGTACTTC	CASSQDEGSYEQYF
.	TRBV28	TRBJ2-7	.	TGTGCCAGCGGCCCCAGGGGATCCGATTACGAGCAGTACTTC	CASGPRGSDYEQYF
.	TRBV11-2	TRBJ2-3	TRBD2	TGTGCCAGCAGCTTAGTTTTGACTAGCGGGAGTAAATTGGGAGATACGCAGTATTTT	CASSLVLTSGSKLGDTQYF
few	TRBV5-4	TRBJ2-3	.	TGTGCCAGCAGCTTGTACACAGATACGCAGTATTTT	CASSLYTDTQYF
.	TRBV7-7	TRBJ2-1	TRBD2	TGTGCTAGCAGCTCGGGACTAGAGATCGATGAGCAGTTCTTC	CASSSGLEIDEQFF
.	TRBV11-3	TRBJ1-2	TRBD1	TGTGCCAGCAGTCCCGGACAGGGTTTAACTAACTATGGCTACACCTTC	CASSPGQGLTNYGYTF
.	TRBV5-4	TRBJ2-4	.	TGTGCCAGCAGCTTGGGGGTAGGGACGGACAAAAACATTCAGTACTTC	CASSLGVGTDKNIQYF
.	TRBV29-1	TRBJ2-7	TRBD1	TGCAGCGTTCGACAGGGCAACGAGCAGTACTTC	CSVRQGNEQYF
.	TRBV6-4	TRBJ2-2	TRBD1	TGTGCCAGCAGTGATACAGGGGTCGGGGAGCTGTTTTTT	CASSDTGVGELFF
.	TRBV19	TRBJ2-1	TRBD2	TGTGCCAGTAGTGGGGCTAGCGGGAGTGGGAATGAGCAGTTCTTC	CASSGASGSGNEQFF
.	TRBV5-1	TRBJ2-7	TRBD2	TGCGCCAGCAGCTTGGACAGCGGGAGTTCCGAGCAGTACTTC	CASSLDSGSSEQYF